The TCR beta chain under discussion was sequenced for a study of blood T cells in healthy people across ages. Study-level points and caveats: As age increased, TCR beta diversity per million T cells fell in a roughly linear fashion.

Comments on this clonotype: Its target is unknown.

The V segment lost 7 bases and the J segment 2 bases; nucleotides outside the gene matches: 11. CDR3 length: 15 amino acids. From germline, CDR1 is SQVTM and CDR2 ANQGSEA. The second PCR ran roughly 6 to 12 cycles with a sample-barcoded 5' primer and J-beta primers. No fewer than 2.5 million CDR3-containing paired-end reads came from each sample. MiXCR, run by TCRdb on the 5' RACE reads, gives a single entry per CDR3 protein. The sample consists of over 1,200,000 distinct CDR3 sequences, roughly 60% of them appearing once. The chain recombines TRBV29-1 with TRBJ2-5; the match to TRBD2 covers 9 bases. Specimen: blood. This TCR derives from a man aged 18 to 35 in good health. CDR3 bases: TGCAGCGCCTCGATGCAGCGGGGGGATCAAGAGACCCAGTACTTC. The encoded protein is CSASMQRGDQETQYF.